This T cell receptor beta chain comes out of a study of Ad26.COV2.S vaccination and SARS-CoV-2 variants. Study summary: Sample donor was a member of the COV1001 Ad26.COV2.S trial arm. Each vaccinee took Ad26.COV2.S intramuscularly, once or twice 56 days apart.

TCRdb keeps only in-frame clones here, not all; method: immunoSEQ multiplex PCR. Of 290,000 or so clones in the sample, roughly 86% are singletons; the top ten hold approximately 3.3%. As for this clone: What it binds is unknown.

Whole-study findings and limits: After vaccination, substantial breadth of spike-specific CD8+ and CD4+ responses was reported. Among vaccine recipients, spike-specific TCR breadth exceeded that of placebo recipients.

Treatment: around 19 received Ad26.COV2.S at low or high dose, single or two shots; several received placebo; per-sample allocation not given. Samples were taken on day 63 after the first vaccine or placebo injection. The CDR3 sequence is 12 residues long. Trimming took off 6 bases at V and 4 bases at J, with 10 bases between the two ends. Germline V gives CDR1 WSHSY, CDR2 SAAADI. The specimen was peripheral blood, collected in a trial of Ad26.COV2.S vaccine versus placebo. The V gene is TRBV10-2, the J gene TRBJ2-7; D is unclear. This TCR was sampled from a person aged 18-65 years who received the Ad26.COV2.S COVID-19 vaccine or a placebo. DNA for the CDR3: TGCGCCAGCAGCTCCCTGGCATACGAGCAGTACTTC. Its protein is CASSSLAYEQYF.